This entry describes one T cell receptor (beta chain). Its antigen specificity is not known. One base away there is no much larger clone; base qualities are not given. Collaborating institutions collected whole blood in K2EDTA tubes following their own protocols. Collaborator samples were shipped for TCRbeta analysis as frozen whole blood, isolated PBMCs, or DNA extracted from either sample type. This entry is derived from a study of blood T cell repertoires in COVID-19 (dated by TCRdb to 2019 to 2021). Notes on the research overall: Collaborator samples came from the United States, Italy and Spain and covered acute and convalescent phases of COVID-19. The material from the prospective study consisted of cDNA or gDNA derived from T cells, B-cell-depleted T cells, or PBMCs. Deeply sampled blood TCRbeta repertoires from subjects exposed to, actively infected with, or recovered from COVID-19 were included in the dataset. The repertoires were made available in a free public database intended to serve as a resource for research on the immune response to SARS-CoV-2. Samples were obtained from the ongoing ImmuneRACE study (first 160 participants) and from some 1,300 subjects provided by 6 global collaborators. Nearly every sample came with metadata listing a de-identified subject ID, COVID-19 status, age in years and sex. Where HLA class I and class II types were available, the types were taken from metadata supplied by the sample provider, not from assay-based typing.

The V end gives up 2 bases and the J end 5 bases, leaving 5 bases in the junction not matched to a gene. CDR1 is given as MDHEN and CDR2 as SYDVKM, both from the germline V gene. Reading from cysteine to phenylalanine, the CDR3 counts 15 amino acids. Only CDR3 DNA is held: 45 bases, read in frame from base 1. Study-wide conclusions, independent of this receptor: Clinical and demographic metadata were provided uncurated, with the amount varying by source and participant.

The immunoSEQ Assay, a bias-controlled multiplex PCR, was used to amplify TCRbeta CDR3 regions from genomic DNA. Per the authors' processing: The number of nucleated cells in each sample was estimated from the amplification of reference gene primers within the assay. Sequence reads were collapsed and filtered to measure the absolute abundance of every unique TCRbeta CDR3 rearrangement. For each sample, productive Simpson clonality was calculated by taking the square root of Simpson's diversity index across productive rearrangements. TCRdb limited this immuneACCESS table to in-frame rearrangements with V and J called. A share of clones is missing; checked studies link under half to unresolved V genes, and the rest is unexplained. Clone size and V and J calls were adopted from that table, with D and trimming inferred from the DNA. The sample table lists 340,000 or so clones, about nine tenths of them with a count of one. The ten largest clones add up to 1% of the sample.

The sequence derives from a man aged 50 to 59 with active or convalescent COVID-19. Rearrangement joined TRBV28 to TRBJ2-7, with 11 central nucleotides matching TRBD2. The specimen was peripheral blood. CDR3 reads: CASSLLAGGGDEQYF. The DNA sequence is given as TGTGCCAGCAGTTTACTAGCGGGGGGAGGGGACGAGCAGTACTTC.